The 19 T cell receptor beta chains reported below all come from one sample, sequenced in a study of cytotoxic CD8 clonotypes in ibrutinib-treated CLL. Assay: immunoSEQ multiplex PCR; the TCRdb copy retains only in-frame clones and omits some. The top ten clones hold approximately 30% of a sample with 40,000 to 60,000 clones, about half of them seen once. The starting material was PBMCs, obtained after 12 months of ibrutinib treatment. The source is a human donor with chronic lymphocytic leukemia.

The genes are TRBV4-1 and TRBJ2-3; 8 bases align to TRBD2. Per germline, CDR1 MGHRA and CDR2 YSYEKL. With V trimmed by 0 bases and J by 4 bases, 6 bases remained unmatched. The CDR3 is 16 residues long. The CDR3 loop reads CASSQEGLGGADTQYF. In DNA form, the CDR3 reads TGCGCCAGCAGCCAAGAGGGACTAGGGGGGGCAGATACGCAGTATTTT.

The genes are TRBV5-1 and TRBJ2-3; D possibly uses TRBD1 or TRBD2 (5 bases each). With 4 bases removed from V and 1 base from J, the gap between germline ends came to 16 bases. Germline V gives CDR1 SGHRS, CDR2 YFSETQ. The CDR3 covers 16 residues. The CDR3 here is CASSLGTDSGTDTQYF. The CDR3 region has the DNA TGCGCCAGCAGCCTGGGGACGGATTCGGGCACAGATACGCAGTATTTT.

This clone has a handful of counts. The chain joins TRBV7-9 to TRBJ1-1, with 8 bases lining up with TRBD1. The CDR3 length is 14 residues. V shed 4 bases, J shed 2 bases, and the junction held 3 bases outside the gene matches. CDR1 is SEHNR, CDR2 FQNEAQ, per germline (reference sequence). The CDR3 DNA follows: TGTGCCAGCAGCTCGGGACAGGCTAACACTGAAGCTTTCTTT. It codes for CASSSGQANTEAFF. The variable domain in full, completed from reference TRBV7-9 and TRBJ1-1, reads DTGVSQNPRHKITKRGQNVTFRCDPISEHNRLYWYRQTLGQGPEFLTYFQNEAQLEKSRLLSDRFSAERPKGSFSTLEIQRTEQGDSAMYLCASSSGQANTEAFFGQGTRLTVV.

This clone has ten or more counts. CDR3 amino acids: CASSYSFDEQYF. CDR3 in DNA: TGTGCCAGCAGTTATAGTTTCGACGAGCAGTACTTC. The J gene is TRBJ2-7, the V gene TRBV6-6, with D uncertain. V lost 3 bases and J 5 bases, leaving 8 bases between the germline ends. Germline V gene data show CDR1 as MNHNY and CDR2 as SVGAGI (reference sequence). This CDR3 comprises 12 residues.

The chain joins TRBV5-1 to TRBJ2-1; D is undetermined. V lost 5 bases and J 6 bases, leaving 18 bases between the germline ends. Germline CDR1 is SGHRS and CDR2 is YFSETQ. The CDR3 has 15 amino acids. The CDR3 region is CASRSASNYPNEQFF. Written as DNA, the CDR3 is TGCGCCAGCAGATCCGCTTCTAACTACCCCAATGAGCAGTTCTTC. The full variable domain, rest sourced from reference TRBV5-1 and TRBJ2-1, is KAGVTQTPRYLIKTRGQQVTLSCSPISGHRSVSWYQQTPGQGLQFLFEYFSETQRNKGNFPGRFSGRQFSNSRSEMNVSTLELGDSALYLCASRSASNYPNEQFFGPGTRLTVL.

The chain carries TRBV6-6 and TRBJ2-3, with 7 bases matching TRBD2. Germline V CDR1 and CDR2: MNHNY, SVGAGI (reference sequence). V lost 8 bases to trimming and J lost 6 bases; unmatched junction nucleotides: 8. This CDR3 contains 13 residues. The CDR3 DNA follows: TGTGCCAGCCGCGGGACTACCACGGATACGCAGTATTTT. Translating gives CASRGTTTDTQYF.

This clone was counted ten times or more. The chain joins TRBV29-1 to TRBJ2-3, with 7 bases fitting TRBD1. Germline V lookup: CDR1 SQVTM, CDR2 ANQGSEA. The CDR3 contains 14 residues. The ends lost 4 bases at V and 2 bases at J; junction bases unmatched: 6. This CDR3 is CSVAPGQTTDTQYF. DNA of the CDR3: TGCAGCGTTGCCCCGGGACAGACCACAGATACGCAGTATTTT.

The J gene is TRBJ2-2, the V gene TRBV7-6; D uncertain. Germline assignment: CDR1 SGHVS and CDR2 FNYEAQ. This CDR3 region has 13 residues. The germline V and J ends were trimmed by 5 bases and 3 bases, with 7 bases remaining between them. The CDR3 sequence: CASSTRYTGELFF. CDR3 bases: TGTGCCAGCAGCACCCGGTACACCGGGGAGCTGTTTTTT.

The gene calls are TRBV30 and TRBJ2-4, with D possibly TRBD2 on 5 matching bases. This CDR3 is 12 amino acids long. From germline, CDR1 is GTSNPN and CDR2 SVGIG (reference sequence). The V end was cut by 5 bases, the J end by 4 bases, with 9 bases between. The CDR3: CAWRGSKNIQYF. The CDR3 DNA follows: TGTGCCTGGCGTGGGAGTAAAAACATTCAGTACTTC.

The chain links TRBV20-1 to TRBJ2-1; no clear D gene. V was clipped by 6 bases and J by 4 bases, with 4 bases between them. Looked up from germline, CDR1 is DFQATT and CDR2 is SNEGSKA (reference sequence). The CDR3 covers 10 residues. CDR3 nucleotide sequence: TGCAGTGCCCAGTACAATGAGCAGTTCTTC. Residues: CSAQYNEQFF.

CDR3 bases: TGTGCCTGGAGGGGACAGAACACCGGGGAGCTGTTTTTT. It codes for CAWRGQNTGELFF. This chain uses TRBV30 with TRBJ2-2; TRBD1 is a possible D gene (6 bases). CDR3 size: 13 residues. Germline V gives CDR1 GTSNPN, CDR2 SVGIG (reference sequence). The V end lost 3 bases, the J end lost 1 base, and 6 bases lay between the germline ends.

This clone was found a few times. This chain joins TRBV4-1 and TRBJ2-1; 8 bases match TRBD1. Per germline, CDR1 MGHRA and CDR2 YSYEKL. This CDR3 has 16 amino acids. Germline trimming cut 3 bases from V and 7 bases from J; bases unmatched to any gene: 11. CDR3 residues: CASSQDINRGKNEQFF. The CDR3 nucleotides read TGCGCCAGCAGCCAGGATATCAACAGGGGGAAGAATGAGCAGTTCTTC.

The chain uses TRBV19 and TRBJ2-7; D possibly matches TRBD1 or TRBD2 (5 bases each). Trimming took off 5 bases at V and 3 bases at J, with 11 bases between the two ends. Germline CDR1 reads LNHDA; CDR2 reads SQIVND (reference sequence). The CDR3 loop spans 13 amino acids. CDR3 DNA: TGTGCCAGTAGTGGGGGAGTCGGCTACGAGCAGTACTTC. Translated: CASSGGVGYEQYF.

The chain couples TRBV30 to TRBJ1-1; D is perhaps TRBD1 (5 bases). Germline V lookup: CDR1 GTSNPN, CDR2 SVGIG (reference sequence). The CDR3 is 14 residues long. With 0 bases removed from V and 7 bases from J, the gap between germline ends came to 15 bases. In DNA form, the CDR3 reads TGTGCCTGGAGTGTACCAGGGCGTACGGTTGAAGCTTTCTTT. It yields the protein CAWSVPGRTVEAFF.

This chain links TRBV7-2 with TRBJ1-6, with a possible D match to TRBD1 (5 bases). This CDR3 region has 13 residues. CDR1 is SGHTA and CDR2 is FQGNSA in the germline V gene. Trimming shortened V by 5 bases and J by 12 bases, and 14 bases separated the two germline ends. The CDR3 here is CASSGRGMRPLHF. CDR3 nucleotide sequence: TGTGCCAGCAGCGGCCGGGGGATGCGACCCCTCCACTTT.

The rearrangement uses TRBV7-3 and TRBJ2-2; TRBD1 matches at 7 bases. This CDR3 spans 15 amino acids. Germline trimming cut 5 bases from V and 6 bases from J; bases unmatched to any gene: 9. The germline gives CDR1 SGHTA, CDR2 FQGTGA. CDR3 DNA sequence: TGTGCCAGCAGCCCCGGGGACAGTAGGGCCGGGGAGCTGTTTTTT. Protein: CASSPGDSRAGELFF.

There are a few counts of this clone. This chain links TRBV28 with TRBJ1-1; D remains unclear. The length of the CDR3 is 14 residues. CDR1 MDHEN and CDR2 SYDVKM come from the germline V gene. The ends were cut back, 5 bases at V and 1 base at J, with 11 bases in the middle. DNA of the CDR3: TGTGCCAGCAGTGGCGGGCTTTCGAACACTGAAGCTTTCTTT. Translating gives CASSGGLSNTEAFF.

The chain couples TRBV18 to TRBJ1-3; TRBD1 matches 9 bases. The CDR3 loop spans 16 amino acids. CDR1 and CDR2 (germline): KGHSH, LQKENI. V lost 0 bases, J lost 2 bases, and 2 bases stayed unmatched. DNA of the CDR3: TGTGCCAGCTCACCACCACAGGGGGCAGCTGGAAACACCATATATTTT. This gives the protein CASSPPQGAAGNTIYF.

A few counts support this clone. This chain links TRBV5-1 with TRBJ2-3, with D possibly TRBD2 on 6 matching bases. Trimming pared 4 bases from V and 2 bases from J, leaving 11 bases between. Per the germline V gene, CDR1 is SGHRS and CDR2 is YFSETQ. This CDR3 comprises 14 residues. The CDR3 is CASSLSGYTDTQYF. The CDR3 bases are TGCGCCAGCAGCCTTAGCGGATACACAGATACGCAGTATTTT.